One T cell receptor beta chain is described in this entry. Its antigen is not identified. The entry originates in a study of cytomegalovirus exposure and HLA in healthy donors. The CDR3 is 17 amino acids. CDR1 is LNHNV, CDR2 YYDKDF, per germline (reference sequence). V gave up 1 base and J gave up 6 bases; unmatched junction bases: 12. In the PCR, 60 Vbeta and 13 Jbeta primers were used. Method: immunoSEQ multiplex PCR; TCRdb's copy keeps in-frame clones and lacks some. The repertoire consists of 140,000 or so clones, with roughly three quarters occurring once and the leading ten covering 2.5% to 3%. Findings and limits, study-wide: V segments that were indistinguishable, TRBV6-2 and TRBV6-3 among them, were omitted from analysis. Researchers reportedly found TCR beta sequences accurately predicted most subjects' HLA-A and HLA-B alleles. Later analysis identified 16,951 TCR beta sequences associated with HLA alleles, using a false discovery rate threshold of 0.05.

Sequencing was done on a sample of PBMCs. This receptor was identified in a female donor in good health and CMV-seronegative. V is TRBV15 and J is TRBJ2-7; 10 bases agree with TRBD2. Here the CDR3 DNA reads TGTGCCACCAGCAGAGGGGGGTTAACTAGCGGGATAGGCGAGCAGTACTTC. It is translated as CATSRGGLTSGIGEQYF.